This T cell receptor beta chain was documented in a study of blood T cell repertoires in COVID-19. At the level of the study: There were acute and convalescent COVID-19 samples, and they came from the United States, Italy and Spain.

Authors' analysis steps: Amplification with reference gene primers provided the estimates of nucleated cell counts. This table comes from immunoSEQ multiplex PCR, and its TCRdb copy is limited to in-frame clones, with some not included. The DNA gave D and trimming, while V, J and clone size come from that table. The sample has 35,000 to 45,000 clones; around nine tenths are singletons. From germline, CDR1 is SGHNT and CDR2 YYREEE (reference sequence). The CDR3 loop spans 16 amino acids. The V end was cut by 0 bases, the J end by 3 bases, with 13 bases between. The TCR comes from a human donor in a cohort sampled during active COVID-19. This rearrangement joins TRBV5-4 to TRBJ2-1; D might be TRBD1 (5 bases). Sequencing was carried out using peripheral blood. The chain's CDR3 is CASSLEIGAVYNEQFF. CDR3 sequence (DNA): TGTGCCAGCAGCTTGGAGATAGGGGCCGTCTACAATGAGCAGTTCTTC.